This entry is about one TCR beta chain. In this sample, this clonotype turned up many times. The specificity of this receptor is unknown. No much larger clone is present one base from it, and per-base qualities are unavailable. TCR libraries for sorted subsets were made from roughly 950,000 sorted CD4+ or CD8+ T cells. The multiple sclerosis patients were enrolled in a US clinical protocol that evaluated disease progression with magnetic resonance imaging. Peripheral blood underwent Ficoll-Hypaque density gradient centrifugation to isolate PBMCs, which were then cryopreserved in liquid nitrogen. The study also sequenced paired sorted CD4+ and CD8+ subsets from healthy controls, HAM/TSP patients and MS patients. This entry comes from a study of neurological immune-mediated disorders (dated by TCRdb to the late 2010s). With respect to the entire study: Among the roughly 35 multiple sclerosis patients, about 30 had relapsing-remitting MS and 3 had secondary progressive MS. Peripheral blood TCR-beta repertoires from HTLV-I-associated myelopathy (HAM/TSP) patients, multiple sclerosis patients and healthy controls were compared by UMI-based sequencing. Longitudinal samples, technical triplicates and paired sorted CD4+ and CD8+ T-cell subsets, alongside PBMC samples, were included among the approximately 100 TCR-beta libraries. The cohort was made up of 60 to 75 subjects, consisting of roughly 14 HAM/TSP patients, around 35 multiple sclerosis patients and around 20 healthy controls. The full study reports these points: Repertoires from 18 of 34 MS patients were grouped by phylogenetic analysis into a cluster of related CDR3 sequences, suggesting a possible repertoire-level signature. TCR clonal expansion was highest in HAM/TSP patients and lowest in MS patients, with MS patients falling below even healthy controls. The MS cluster showed no association with clinical or MRI features, and the authors stated that larger cohorts are needed. No identical CDR3 amino acid sequences were found to be shared among expanded clones across subjects, suggesting that TCR-beta repertoires were private in all groups.

The cysteine opens and the phenylalanine closes a CDR3 of 14 amino acids. This entry keeps only the CDR3 DNA: 42 bases, framed from base 1. After removal of 4 bases from V and 7 bases from J, the junction retains 4 bases not matched to a gene. CDR1 and CDR2 are drawn from the germline V gene (reference sequence): MNHNY, SVGAGI. To synthesize cDNA, template-switch 5'RACE was performed with a primer carrying a 10-nucleotide random unique molecular identifier so that each TCR transcript was tagged. Every sequencing run covered 15-18 subjects and yielded more than 170 million TCR-beta sequences. The RNeasy kit was used to extract total RNA. TCR-beta VDJ regions were amplified with primers for the TCR constant region and the 5'RACE anchor, using the KAPA Real-time Library Amplification kit. A first PCR added sample indexes and Illumina adaptors, and a second PCR then raised library yield. After Ampure bead purification, the roughly 650 bp TCR product was size-selected on a 2% E-gel SizeSelection system. Before pooling, library quality was checked on a Bioanalyzer, concentration was measured with Qubit, and libraries were quantified with the Kapa Library Quantification kit. An Illumina HiSeq 2500 sequenced the libraries paired-end 2 x 150 bp. To increase sequence diversity, roughly 24-32% phiX was spiked into each library pool. In the source study's methods: Quality-filtered reads were processed with the UMI-based MiGEC pipeline, and over 85% of raw TCR sequences were removed by the MiGEC pipeline during error correction. IMGT germline references were used for aligning VDJ genes, and each clonotype was defined as a unique CDR3 amino acid sequence together with its V-J genes. Clonal expansion, Shannon diversity and CDR3 relatedness (CalcPairwiseDistances, ClusterSamples) were evaluated with VDJtools, and phylogenetic trees were built with CLCbio workbench. Using coefficient-of-variation modelling across technical triplicates, the study counted a clone as expanded if it had at least 8 unique UMIs. TCRdb trimmed the raw reads at Q25, called clones with MiXCR and kept productive beta chains. Records with the same CDR3 protein are collapsed into one entry carrying the most frequent genes and DNA. What appears here as the V and J calls and clone size reflects TCRdb's work, not the paper's. The sample table shows roughly 52,000 distinct CDR3 sequences, and over 3.5% are seen once. The ten largest clones add up to approximately 1.8% of the sample.

The origin of this receptor is a woman between 40 and 50 years old with multiple sclerosis. The sequencing input was CD4+ T cells from blood. Recombination linked TRBV6-6 to TRBJ2-2; the central 9 bases match TRBD1. At the DNA level, the sequence is TGTGCCAGCAGTTCCGGGACAGGGTTCGGGGAGCTGTTTTTT. Its coded protein is CASSSGTGFGELFF.